Sequencing of this TCR beta chain was carried out in a study of shared T cell receptors in the human thymus. The V gene's germline CDR1 is SGHAT and CDR2 FQNNGV. The CDR3 sequence is 15 residues long. V trimming: 5 bases; J trimming: 6 bases; junction bases outside the gene matches: 5. Repertoires were generated with immunoSEQ multiplex PCR, while TCRdb's copy carries only in-frame clones and drops some. Here the sample spans 500,000 to 550,000 clones, 75% to 80% being singletons. A further study also used this sample, focusing on human thymus T cells. This second report adds: Healthy Finnish infants undergoing corrective surgery for congenital heart defects were used as donors. The study used thymus tissue resected during corrective heart surgery. Use of V and J genes seemed skewed within the thymic and blood repertoires. Related research described thymic repertoires that were highly overlapping among unrelated individuals.

The sequencing input was thymocytes. This clonotype was obtained from a boy under two years old with a congenital heart defect. The chain is built from TRBV11-2 and TRBJ2-3; 13 bases map to TRBD2. The CDR3 region has the DNA TGTGCCAGCAGCACTAGCGGGAGGGCCTTGGATACGCAGTATTTT. Residues: CASSTSGRALDTQYF.